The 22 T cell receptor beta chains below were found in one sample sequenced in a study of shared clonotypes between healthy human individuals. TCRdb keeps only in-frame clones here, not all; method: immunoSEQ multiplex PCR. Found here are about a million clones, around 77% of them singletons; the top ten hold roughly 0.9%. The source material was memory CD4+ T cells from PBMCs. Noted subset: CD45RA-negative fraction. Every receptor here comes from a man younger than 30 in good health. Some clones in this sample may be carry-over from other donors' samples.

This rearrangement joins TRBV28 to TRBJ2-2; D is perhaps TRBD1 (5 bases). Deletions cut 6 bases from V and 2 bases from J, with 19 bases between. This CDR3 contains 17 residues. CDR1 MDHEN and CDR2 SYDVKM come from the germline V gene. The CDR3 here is CASRKIRGGVNTGELFF. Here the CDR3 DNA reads TGTGCCAGCAGAAAGATTAGGGGTGGGGTTAACACCGGGGAGCTGTTTTTT.

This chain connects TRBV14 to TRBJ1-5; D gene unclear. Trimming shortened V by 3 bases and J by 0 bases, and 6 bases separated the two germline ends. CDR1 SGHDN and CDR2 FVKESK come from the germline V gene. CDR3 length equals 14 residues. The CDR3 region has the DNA TGTGCCAGCAGCCAGAGTTATAGCAATCAGCCCCAGCATTTT. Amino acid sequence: CASSQSYSNQPQHF.

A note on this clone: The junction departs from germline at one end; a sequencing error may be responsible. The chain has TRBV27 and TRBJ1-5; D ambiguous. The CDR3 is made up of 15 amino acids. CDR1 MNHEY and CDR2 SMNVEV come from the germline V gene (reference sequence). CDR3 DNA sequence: TGTGCCAGCAATTTACAGACCTATAGCAATCAGCCCCAGCATTTT. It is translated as CASNLQTYSNQPQHF.

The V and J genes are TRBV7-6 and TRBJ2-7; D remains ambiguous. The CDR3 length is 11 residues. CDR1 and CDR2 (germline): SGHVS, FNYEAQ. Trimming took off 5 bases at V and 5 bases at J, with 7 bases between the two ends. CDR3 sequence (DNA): TGTGCCAGCAGCCCCGCGGACGAGCAGTACTTC. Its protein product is CASSPADEQYF. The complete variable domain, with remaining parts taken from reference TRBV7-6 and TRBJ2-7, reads GAGVSQSPRYKVTKRGQDVALRCDPISGHVSLYWYRQALGQGPEFLTYFNYEAQQDKSGLPNDRFSAERPEGSISTLTIQRTEQRDSAMYRCASSPADEQYFGPGTRLTVT.

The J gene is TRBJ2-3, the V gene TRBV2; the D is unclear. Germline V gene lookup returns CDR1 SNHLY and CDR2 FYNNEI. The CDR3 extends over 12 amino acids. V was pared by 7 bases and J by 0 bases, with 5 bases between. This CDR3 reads CASKVSTDTQYF. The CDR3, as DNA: TGTGCCAGCAAGGTCAGCACAGATACGCAGTATTTT.

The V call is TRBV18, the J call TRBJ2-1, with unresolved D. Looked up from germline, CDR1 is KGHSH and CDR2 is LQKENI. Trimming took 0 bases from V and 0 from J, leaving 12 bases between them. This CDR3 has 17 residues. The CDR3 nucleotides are TGTGCCAGCTCACCACCGACCCAAATGAGCTCCTACAATGAGCAGTTCTTC. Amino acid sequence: CASSPPTQMSSYNEQFF.

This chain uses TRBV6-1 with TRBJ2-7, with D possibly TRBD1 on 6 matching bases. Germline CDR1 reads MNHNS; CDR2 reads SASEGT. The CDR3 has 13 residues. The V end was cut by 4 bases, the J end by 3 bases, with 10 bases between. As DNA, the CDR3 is TGTGCCAGCAGTGCCCGGGACAACTACGAGCAGTACTTC. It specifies CASSARDNYEQYF.

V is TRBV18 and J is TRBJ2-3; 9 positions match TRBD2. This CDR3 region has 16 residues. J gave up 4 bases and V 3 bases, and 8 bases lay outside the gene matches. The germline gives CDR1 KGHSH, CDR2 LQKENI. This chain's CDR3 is CASSPLLLAGPDTQYF. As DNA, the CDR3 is TGTGCCAGCTCACCCCTCTTGCTAGCGGGACCAGATACGCAGTATTTT.

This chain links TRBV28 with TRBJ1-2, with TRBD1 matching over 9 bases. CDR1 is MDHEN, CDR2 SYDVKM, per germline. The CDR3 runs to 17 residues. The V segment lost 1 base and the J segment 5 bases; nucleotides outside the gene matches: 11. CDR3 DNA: TGTGCCAGCAGTTTATCTTCTCCGATCGACAGGGGGTATGGCTACACCTTC. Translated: CASSLSSPIDRGYGYTF.

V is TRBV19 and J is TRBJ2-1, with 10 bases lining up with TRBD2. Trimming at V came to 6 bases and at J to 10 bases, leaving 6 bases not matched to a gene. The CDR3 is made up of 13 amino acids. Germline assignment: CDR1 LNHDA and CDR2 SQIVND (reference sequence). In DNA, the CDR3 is TGTGCCAGTAGACTAGCGGGAACTGAAGAGCAGTTCTTC. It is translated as CASRLAGTEEQFF.

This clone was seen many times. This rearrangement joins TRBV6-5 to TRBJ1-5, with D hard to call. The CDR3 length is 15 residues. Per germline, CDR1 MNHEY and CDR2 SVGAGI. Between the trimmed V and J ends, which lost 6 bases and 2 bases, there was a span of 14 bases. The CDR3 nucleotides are TGTGCCAGCAGGGCAGGAATTTTTGGCAATCAGCCCCAGCATTTT. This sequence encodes CASRAGIFGNQPQHF.

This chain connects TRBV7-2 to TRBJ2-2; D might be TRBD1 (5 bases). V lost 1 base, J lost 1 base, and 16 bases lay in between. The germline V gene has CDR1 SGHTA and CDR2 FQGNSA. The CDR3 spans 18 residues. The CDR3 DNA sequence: TGTGCCAGCAGCTTAGAGGGGTTAGGACGGAGGAACACCGGGGAGCTGTTTTTT. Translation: CASSLEGLGRRNTGELFF.

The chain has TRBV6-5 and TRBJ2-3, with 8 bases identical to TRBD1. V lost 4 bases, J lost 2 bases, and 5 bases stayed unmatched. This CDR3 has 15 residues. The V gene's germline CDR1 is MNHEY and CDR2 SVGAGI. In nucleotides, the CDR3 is TGTGCCAGCAGTTCCCCGGGACAGGACACAGATACGCAGTATTTT. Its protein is CASSSPGQDTDTQYF.

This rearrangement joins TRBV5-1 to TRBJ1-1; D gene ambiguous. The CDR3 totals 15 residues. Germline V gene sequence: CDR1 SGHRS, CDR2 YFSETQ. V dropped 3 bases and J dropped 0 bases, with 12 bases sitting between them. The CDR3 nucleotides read TGCGCCAGCAGCTCAGGTCCCTTCATGAACACTGAAGCTTTCTTT. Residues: CASSSGPFMNTEAFF.

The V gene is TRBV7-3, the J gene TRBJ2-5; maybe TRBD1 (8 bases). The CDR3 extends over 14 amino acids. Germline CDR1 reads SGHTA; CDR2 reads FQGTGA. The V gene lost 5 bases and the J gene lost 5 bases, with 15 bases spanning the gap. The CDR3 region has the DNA TGTGCCAGCAGCCGCGACAGGGGAGGGGAGACCCAGTACTTC. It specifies CASSRDRGGETQYF.

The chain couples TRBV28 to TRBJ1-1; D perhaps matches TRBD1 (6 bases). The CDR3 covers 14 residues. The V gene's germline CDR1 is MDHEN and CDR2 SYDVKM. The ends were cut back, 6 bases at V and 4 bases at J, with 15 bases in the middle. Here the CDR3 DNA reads TGTGCCAGCAGGCCACACAGGGTGCTCACTGAAGCTTTCTTT. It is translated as CASRPHRVLTEAFF.

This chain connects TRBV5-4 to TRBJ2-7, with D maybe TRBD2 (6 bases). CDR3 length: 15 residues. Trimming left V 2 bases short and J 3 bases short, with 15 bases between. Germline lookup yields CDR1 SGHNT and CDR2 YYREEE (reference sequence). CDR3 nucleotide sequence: TGTGCCAGCAGCTTCGGCGGGACTCCAAACTACGAGCAGTACTTC. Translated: CASSFGGTPNYEQYF.

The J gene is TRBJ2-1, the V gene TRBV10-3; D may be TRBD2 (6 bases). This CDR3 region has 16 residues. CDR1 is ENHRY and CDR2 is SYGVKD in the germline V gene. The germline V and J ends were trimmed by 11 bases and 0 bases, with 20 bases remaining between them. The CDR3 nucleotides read TGTGCCCTAGCGCCCCAGGGCCCAAGCTCCTACAATGAGCAGTTCTTC. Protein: CALAPQGPSSYNEQFF.

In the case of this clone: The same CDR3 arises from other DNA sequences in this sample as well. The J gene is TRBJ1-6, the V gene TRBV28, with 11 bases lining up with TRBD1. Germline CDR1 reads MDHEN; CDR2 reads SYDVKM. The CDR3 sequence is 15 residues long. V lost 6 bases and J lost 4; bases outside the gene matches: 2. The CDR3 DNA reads TGTGCCAGCAGGGGACAGGGGGTTTATAATTCACCCCTCCACTTT. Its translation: CASRGQGVYNSPLHF.

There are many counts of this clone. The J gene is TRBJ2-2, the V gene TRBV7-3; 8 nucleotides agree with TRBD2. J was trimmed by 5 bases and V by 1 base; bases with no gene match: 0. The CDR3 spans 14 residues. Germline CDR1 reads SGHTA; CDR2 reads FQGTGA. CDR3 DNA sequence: TGTGCCAGCAGCTTAAGCGGGAGGACCGGGGAGCTGTTTTTT. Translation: CASSLSGRTGELFF.

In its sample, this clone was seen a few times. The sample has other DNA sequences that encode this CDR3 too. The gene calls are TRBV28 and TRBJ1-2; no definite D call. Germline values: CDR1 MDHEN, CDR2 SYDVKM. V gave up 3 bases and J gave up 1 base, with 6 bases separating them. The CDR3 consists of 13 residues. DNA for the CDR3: TGTGCCAGCAGTTTCGGGGATAACTATGGCTACACCTTC. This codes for CASSFGDNYGYTF.

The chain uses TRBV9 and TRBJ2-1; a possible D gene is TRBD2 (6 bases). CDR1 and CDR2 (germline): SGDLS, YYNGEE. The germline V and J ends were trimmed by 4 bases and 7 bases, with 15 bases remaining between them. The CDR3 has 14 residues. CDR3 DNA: TGTGCCAGCAGCCCACGGACTAATCTTAATGAGCAGTTCTTC. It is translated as CASSPRTNLNEQFF.